This T cell receptor (beta chain) is drawn from a study of blood T cell repertoires in COVID-19. The length of the CDR3 is 16 residues. Under the authors' procedure: Estimates of nucleated cell counts were drawn from the amplification of reference gene primers. Here immunoSEQ multiplex PCR was the method, and the copy in TCRdb shows in-frame clones only, minus some. Clonal size and the V and J genes are those of that table, whereas D and trimming came from the DNA. The sample has 140,000 to 150,000 clones, around 89% seen once; the top ten hold approximately 1.2%. This receptor was taken from a woman in her thirties with acute COVID-19. The sample taken for sequencing was PBMCs or T cells enriched from blood (not recorded which). This chain connects TRBV12-1 to TRBJ1-2; the table names TRBD1, a call not compared with the DNA. TRBV12-1 is listed as a pseudogene. In nucleotides, the CDR3 is TGTGCCAGCAGCTTTGATGACAGGGTTCGTCTGGGTGGCTACACCTTC. Protein product: CASSFDDRVRLGGYTF.